Shown below are 27 T cell receptor beta chains from a single sample sequenced in a study of T cell changes during pregnancy in multiple sclerosis. Libraries were prepared by immunoSEQ multiplex PCR; TCRdb keeps only in-frame clonotypes and omits some of them. The sample lists approximately 100,000 clones, just over 90% seen once, with roughly 2.3% in the top ten. The sample was peripheral blood, taken after pregnancy. The receptors originated from a female donor in good health, enrolled as a control in a pregnancy study.

The chain recombines TRBV14 with TRBJ1-2, with D unresolved. CDR1 is SGHDN, CDR2 FVKESK, per germline. Trimming removed 2 bases from V and 5 bases from J, with 12 bases in between. The CDR3 is 14 amino acids. The CDR3: CASSQREQAYGYTF. CDR3 sequence (DNA): TGTGCCAGCAGCCAAAGGGAGCAGGCGTATGGCTACACCTTC.

This clone came up a few times. The rearrangement links TRBV10-3 to TRBJ1-2, with D hard to call. The germline CDR1 and CDR2 sequences are ENHRY and SYGVKD. This CDR3 contains 9 residues. CDR3 sequence: CAAGYGYTF. CDR3 nucleotide sequence: TGTGCGGCAGGATATGGCTACACCTTC.

J is TRBJ1-2 and V is TRBV6-6; D gene unclear. The V end was cut by 4 bases, the J end by 8 bases, with 11 bases between. The CDR3 is 12 residues long. Germline V gives CDR1 MNHNY, CDR2 SVGAGI (reference sequence). CDR3 DNA sequence: TGTGCCAGCAGTTCCCCGGGTCACGGCTACACCTTC. This sequence encodes CASSSPGHGYTF.

The CDR3 is CASAPTGSSYEQYF. The CDR3 bases are TGTGCCTCCGCGCCGACAGGGAGCTCCTACGAGCAGTACTTC. The gene calls are TRBV6-5 and TRBJ2-7; the match to TRBD1 covers 7 bases. V shed 11 bases, J shed 0 bases, and the junction held 10 bases outside the gene matches. The CDR3 is 14 residues long. The germline CDR1 and CDR2 sequences are MNHEY and SVGAGI.

This chain links TRBV15 with TRBJ1-5, with 8 bases that match TRBD1. Germline V CDR1 and CDR2: LNHNV, YYDKDF (reference sequence). The CDR3 consists of 15 residues. With 6 bases clipped from V and 3 bases from J, the junction kept 7 bases outside the gene matches. CDR3 sequence reads: CATSIDRGPNQPQHF. CDR3 bases: TGTGCCACCAGTATAGACAGGGGCCCCAATCAGCCCCAGCATTTT.

The chain has TRBV5-4 and TRBJ1-1, with unresolved D. The CDR3 is 17 amino acids. CDR1 is SGHNT and CDR2 is YYREEE in the germline V gene (reference sequence). Trimming left V 0 bases short and J 2 bases short, with 17 bases between. The CDR3 protein is CASSLDVRGTANTEAFF. Here the CDR3 DNA reads TGTGCCAGCAGCTTGGACGTACGGGGTACAGCCAACACTGAAGCTTTCTTT. The whole variable domain, filled in from reference TRBV5-4 and TRBJ1-1, reads ETGVTQSPTHLIKTRGQQVTLRCSSQSGHNTVSWYQQALGQGPQFIFQYYREEENGRGNFPPRFSGLQFPNYSSELNVNALELDDSALYLCASSLDVRGTANTEAFFGQGTRLTVV.

The chain carries TRBV5-4 and TRBJ2-6; D is unclear. CDR3 size: 13 residues. CDR1 and CDR2 (germline): SGHNT, YYREEE (reference sequence). V was trimmed by 5 bases and J by 4 bases, leaving 7 bases between them. CDR3: CASRQTGANVLTF. In DNA form, the CDR3 reads TGTGCCAGCAGACAGACCGGGGCCAACGTCCTGACTTTC.

The chain combines TRBV6-6 with TRBJ1-2; 11 bases agree with TRBD1. V lost 0 bases, J lost 6 bases, and 3 bases stayed unmatched. This CDR3 region has 15 residues. CDR1 is MNHNY and CDR2 is SVGAGI in the germline V gene (reference sequence). In nucleotides, the CDR3 is TGTGCCAGCAGTTACTCTGGACAGGGGGCGGATGGCTACACCTTC. Its translation is CASSYSGQGADGYTF.

This clone appeared a single time. V is TRBV19 and J is TRBJ1-3, with D maybe TRBD1 (6 bases). The CDR3 consists of 15 residues. With 8 bases removed from V and 0 bases from J, the gap between germline ends came to 14 bases. Germline V gives CDR1 LNHDA, CDR2 SQIVND (reference sequence). As DNA, the CDR3 is TGTGCCAGTCGGGACATACGATACTCTGGAAACACCATATATTTT. Encoded protein: CASRDIRYSGNTIYF.

The chain has TRBV7-5 and TRBJ2-7; TRBD1, the D gene given by the table, was not confirmed from the DNA. TRBV7-5 is tagged as a pseudogene. There are 16 residues in the CDR3. The CDR3 reads CARSLEQGTDAYEQYF. Written as DNA, the CDR3 is TGTGCCAGAAGCTTAGAGCAGGGGACAGACGCCTACGAGCAGTACTTC.

J is TRBJ2-1 and V is TRBV10-2; D is uncertain. V was pared by 4 bases and J by 6 bases, with 13 bases between. This CDR3 has 14 amino acids. The germline gives CDR1 WSHSY, CDR2 SAAADI. This CDR3 is CASSGVPFTNEQFF. The CDR3 bases are TGCGCCAGCAGTGGAGTACCTTTCACCAATGAGCAGTTCTTC.

The chain carries TRBV28 and TRBJ2-7; D possibly corresponds to TRBD1 (6 bases). V dropped 5 bases and J dropped 7 bases, with 12 bases sitting between them. Germline lookup yields CDR1 MDHEN and CDR2 SYDVKM. CDR3 length: 12 residues. The CDR3 DNA sequence: TGTGCCAGCAGTGTGACAGGCGAAGAGCAGTACTTC. It is translated as CASSVTGEEQYF.

The V gene is TRBV7-8, the J gene TRBJ1-2; 9 bases are shared with TRBD1. This CDR3 region has 14 residues. Trimming took 0 bases from V and 8 from J; bases not matched to a gene: 4. Germline lookup yields CDR1 SGHVS and CDR2 FQNEAQ. The CDR3 nucleotides read TGTGCCAGCAGCTTAGCCACAGGGGGCGGCGGCTACACCTTC. It codes for CASSLATGGGGYTF.

This clone was seen just once. This sequence joins TRBV9 and TRBJ2-5; 7 bases line up with TRBD1. After removal of 3 bases from V and 0 bases from J, the junction contained 8 bases not matched to a gene. The germline V gene has CDR1 SGDLS and CDR2 YYNGEE. CDR3 length equals 16 residues. In DNA form, the CDR3 reads TGTGCCAGCAGCGCTAAGACAGGGACAGACCAAGAGACCCAGTACTTC. Protein product: CASSAKTGTDQETQYF.

V usage is TRBV5-6 and J usage is TRBJ2-5; D remains unclear. Trimming cost V 2 bases and J 5 bases, with 10 bases left between them. Germline V CDR1 and CDR2: SGHDT, YYEEEE. The length of the CDR3 is 13 residues. As DNA, the CDR3 is TGTGCCAGCAGCTTTGGCAGAACGGAGACCCAGTACTTC. This gives the protein CASSFGRTETQYF.

V is TRBV30 and J is TRBJ2-1, with 8 bases lining up with TRBD2. The V gene's germline CDR1 is GTSNPN and CDR2 SVGIG (reference sequence). CDR3 length equals 12 residues. Trimming cost V 2 bases and J 10 bases; bases outside gene matches: 4. The CDR3 sequence is CAWSPVAGEQFF. CDR3 bases: TGTGCCTGGAGTCCGGTAGCGGGGGAGCAGTTCTTC. Full variable domain (outside the CDR3, taken from reference TRBV30 and TRBJ2-1): SQTIHQWPATLVQPVGSPLSLECTVEGTSNPNLYWYRQAAGRGLQLLFYSVGIGQISSEVPQNLSASRPQDRQFILSSKKLLLSDSGFYLCAWSPVAGEQFFGPGTRLTVL.

CDR3 nucleotides: TGCGCCAGCAGCTTGGGGGGAGCATACAATGAGCAGTTCTTC. Amino acids: CASSLGGAYNEQFF. V gene TRBV5-1 combines with J gene TRBJ2-1; D may be TRBD2 (5 bases). Trimming pared 0 bases from V and 4 bases from J, leaving 8 bases between. CDR1 and CDR2 from the germline V gene are SGHRS and YFSETQ. The CDR3 is 14 amino acids.

The chain's CDR3 is CASSEIADANYGYTF. The CDR3 DNA is TGTGCCAGCAGTGAAATCGCGGATGCTAACTATGGCTACACCTTC. This chain uses TRBV6-1 with TRBJ1-2; D uncertain. This CDR3 contains 15 residues. Per the germline V gene, CDR1 is MNHNS and CDR2 is SASEGT. The ends were cut back, 2 bases at V and 0 bases at J, with 10 bases in the middle.

This chain joins TRBV20-1 and TRBJ2-1; D unclear. Germline V gives CDR1 DFQATT, CDR2 SNEGSKA (reference sequence). V was clipped by 6 bases and J by 6 bases, with 9 bases between them. This CDR3 spans 11 amino acids. This CDR3 reads CSAPPGNEQFF. The CDR3 region has the DNA TGCAGTGCCCCTCCAGGCAATGAGCAGTTCTTC.

V and J are TRBV18 and TRBJ2-3; the D gene is possibly TRBD2 (6 bases). With 3 bases removed from V and 4 bases from J, the gap between germline ends came to 11 bases. Germline V gene data show CDR1 as KGHSH and CDR2 as LQKENI. The CDR3 spans 14 residues. The CDR3 DNA follows: TGTGCCAGCTCACCTGGGTGGAGGGCAGATACGCAGTATTTT. As protein: CASSPGWRADTQYF. Complete variable domain (other parts from reference TRBV18 and TRBJ2-3): NAGVMQNPRHLVRRRGQEARLRCSPMKGHSHVYWYRQLPEEGLKFMVYLQKENIIDESGMPKERFSAEFPKEGPSILRIQQVVRGDSAAYFCASSPGWRADTQYFGPGTRLTVL.

The chain carries TRBV6-1 and TRBJ2-7, with 7 bases fitting TRBD2. Losses at the gene ends were 5 bases for V and 2 bases for J; bases not matched to a gene: 6. This CDR3 region has 14 residues. Looked up from germline, CDR1 is MNHNS and CDR2 is SASEGT. Here the CDR3 reads CASSIAGPTYEQYF. CDR3 nucleotides: TGTGCCAGCAGTATAGCGGGTCCCACCTACGAGCAGTACTTC.

The chain uses TRBV27 and TRBJ1-1; the D gene is possibly TRBD1 (5 bases). Germline values: CDR1 MNHEY, CDR2 SMNVEV (reference sequence). This CDR3 has 14 residues. Trimming stripped 3 bases from V and 0 bases from J, with 8 bases between. CDR3 in amino acids: CASSFLGLNTEAFF. For the CDR3, the DNA is TGTGCCAGCAGTTTCTTGGGGCTGAACACTGAAGCTTTCTTT.

The chain is built from TRBV5-6 and TRBJ2-2; TRBD1 aligns across 7 bases. J was trimmed by 4 bases and V by 1 base; bases with no gene match: 10. CDR1 SGHDT and CDR2 YYEEEE come from the germline V gene. CDR3 length: 17 amino acids. CDR3 sequence reads: CASSLFLGQILTGELFF. CDR3 coding DNA: TGTGCCAGCAGCTTGTTTTTGGGACAGATCCTCACCGGGGAGCTGTTTTTT.

The chain couples TRBV5-1 to TRBJ2-4; D is undetermined. This CDR3 is built from 14 residues. Trimming shortened V by 7 bases and J by 0 bases, and 11 bases separated the two germline ends. Germline V gene data show CDR1 as SGHRS and CDR2 as YFSETQ. The CDR3 protein is CASSRSVAKNIQYF. CDR3 nucleotide sequence: TGCGCCAGCTCCCGTAGTGTAGCCAAAAACATTCAGTACTTC.

The chain recombines TRBV6-5 with TRBJ1-1; D is uncertain. The V end was cut by 3 bases, the J end by 1 base, with 9 bases between. The CDR3 sequence is 14 residues long. Germline CDR1 reads MNHEY; CDR2 reads SVGAGI. CDR3 coding DNA: TGTGCCAGCAGTTATTATGCGAAGAACACTGAAGCTTTCTTT. Its translation is CASSYYAKNTEAFF.

The V call is TRBV28, the J call TRBJ1-4, with D unresolved. The CDR3 runs 17 residues. Germline V gene lookup returns CDR1 MDHEN and CDR2 SYDVKM. Trimming took 5 bases from V and 0 from J, leaving 16 bases between them. As DNA, the CDR3 is TGTGCCAGCAGTAGATTGAGTGACGGAGCAACTAATGAAAAACTGTTTTTT. Translated: CASSRLSDGATNEKLFF.

The chain employs TRBV19 and TRBJ2-7; TRBD2 is a possible D gene (5 bases). Germline V lookup: CDR1 LNHDA, CDR2 SQIVND (reference sequence). V gave up 5 bases and J gave up 6 bases, with 17 bases separating them. The length of the CDR3 is 14 residues. In nucleotides, the CDR3 is TGTGCCAGTAGTCCTTGGGCAGGACTGGGCGAGCAGTACTTC. Translating gives CASSPWAGLGEQYF.